The 26 T cell receptor beta chains listed next were all sequenced from one sample in a study of STAT3 mutations in large granular lymphocyte leukemia. Study-wide results and caveats: Every T-cell large granular lymphocyte leukemia patient had at least one immunodominant TCR beta clonotype.

The assay was immunoSEQ multiplex PCR, and TCRdb's table has in-frame clones only and misses some. The sample consists of under 10,000 clones, approximately 88% of them appearing once. No antigen is known for these receptors. The sample taken for sequencing was peripheral blood mononuclear cells. These receptors all come from an older man with T-cell large granular lymphocyte leukemia. Some clones in this sample may be carry-over from other donors' samples.

The genes are TRBV5-1 and TRBJ2-7; 10 bases align to TRBD2. The CDR3 length is 17 residues. After removal of 1 base from V and 0 bases from J, the junction contained 7 bases not matched to a gene. Per the germline V gene, CDR1 is SGHRS and CDR2 is YFSETQ. The CDR3 loop reads CASSLTVAGGPSYEQYF. CDR3 bases: TGCGCCAGCAGCTTGACGGTAGCGGGGGGTCCCTCCTACGAGCAGTACTTC.

By share of the sample, this clone is medium-sized. The chain combines TRBV2 with TRBJ1-6; 8 positions agree with TRBD1. The CDR3 totals 14 residues. The J segment lost 9 bases and the V segment lost 5 bases, leaving 6 bases of the junction unmatched. The germline gives CDR1 SNHLY, CDR2 FYNNEI. The CDR3 protein is CASSTGTGSSPLHF. The CDR3 region has the DNA TGTGCCAGCAGTACCGGGACAGGATCTTCACCCCTCCACTTT.

This chain joins TRBV4-3 and TRBJ1-6, with 8 bases matching TRBD1. The V gene's germline CDR1 is LGHNA and CDR2 YSLEER. Losses at the gene ends were 3 bases for V and 6 bases for J; bases not matched to a gene: 7. The CDR3 contains 16 residues. CDR3 coding DNA: TGCGCCAGCAGCCAGGCCGACAGGGGAGGTAATTCACCCCTCCACTTT. This codes for CASSQADRGGNSPLHF.

This clone was found once. This rearrangement joins TRBV5-1 to TRBJ2-1; TRBD2 agrees at 8 bases. With 0 bases clipped from V and 5 bases from J, the junction kept 4 bases outside the gene matches. Germline V gene lookup returns CDR1 SGHRS and CDR2 YFSETQ. The CDR3 runs 15 residues. The CDR3 sequence: CASSLAGGSDNEQFF. As DNA, the CDR3 is TGCGCCAGCAGCTTGGCGGGGGGGAGTGACAATGAGCAGTTCTTC.

A single count supports this clone. The V and J genes are TRBV2 and TRBJ1-2; 7 nucleotides match TRBD1. CDR3 length equals 11 residues. CDR1 SNHLY and CDR2 FYNNEI come from the germline V gene. The ends lost 9 bases at V and 8 bases at J; junction bases unmatched: 6. The CDR3 here is CASYRTGGYTF. CDR3 bases: TGTGCCAGTTACCGGACAGGAGGCTACACCTTC. The full variable domain, its missing parts supplied by reference TRBV2 and TRBJ1-2, is EPEVTQTPSHQVTQMGQEVILRCVPISNHLYFYWYRQILGQKVEFLVSFYNNEISEKSEIFDDQFSVERPDGSNFTLKIRSTKLEDSAMYFCASYRTGGYTFGSGTRLTVV.

The gene calls are TRBV30 and TRBJ2-1, with D possibly matching TRBD2 (6 bases). Per germline, CDR1 GTSNPN and CDR2 SVGIG (reference sequence). The CDR3 runs to 14 residues. Trimming cost V 2 bases and J 7 bases, with 15 bases left between them. CDR3 sequence: CAWSSGSRGNEQFF. CDR3 sequence (DNA): TGTGCCTGGAGTAGCGGGTCCCGGGGAAATGAGCAGTTCTTC.

The V gene is TRBV7-8, the J gene TRBJ1-2; the match to TRBD1 covers 10 bases. Germline-derived CDR1 and CDR2 are SGHVS and FQNEAQ. This CDR3 spans 15 amino acids. Unmatched junction bases numbered 9, after V lost 4 bases and J lost 7 bases. CDR3: CASSSGTGATGGYTF. Written as DNA, the CDR3 is TGTGCCAGCAGCTCCGGGACAGGGGCGACAGGTGGCTACACCTTC.

V gene TRBV7-2 combines with J gene TRBJ2-1; 7 positions match TRBD2. Germline CDR1 and CDR2: SGHTA and FQGNSA. Trimming at V came to 4 bases and at J to 4 bases, leaving 19 bases not matched to a gene. This CDR3 contains 19 residues. The DNA for the CDR3 is TGTGCCAGCAGCTCACCGGGACGCACGGGGGGTGGTGGGTACAATGAGCAGTTCTTC. Translated: CASSSPGRTGGGGYNEQFF.

This chain joins TRBV2 and TRBJ2-7, with D perhaps given as TRBD1 or TRBD2 (5 bases each). The CDR3 sequence is 14 residues long. V dropped 4 bases and J dropped 4 bases, with 14 bases sitting between them. The germline V gene encodes CDR1 SNHLY and CDR2 FYNNEI. The DNA for the CDR3 is TGTGCCAGCAGTGCTGGGGGAATTAGATACGAGCAGTACTTC. This gives the protein CASSAGGIRYEQYF.

The chain recombines TRBV7-9 with TRBJ2-3; D ambiguous. The CDR3 sequence is 16 residues long. Trimming took 2 bases from V and 2 from J, leaving 14 bases between them. CDR1 is SEHNR, CDR2 FQNEAQ, per germline (reference sequence). CDR3 sequence: CASSLPRDPITDTQYF. For the CDR3, the DNA is TGTGCCAGCAGCTTACCGCGAGACCCGATCACAGATACGCAGTATTTT.

J is TRBJ1-1 and V is TRBV27; TRBD1 is a possible D gene (5 bases). This CDR3 has 14 residues. Per the germline V gene, CDR1 is MNHEY and CDR2 is SMNVEV (reference sequence). Trimming shortened V by 6 bases and J by 3 bases, and 14 bases separated the two germline ends. The CDR3 nucleotides are TGTGCCAGCAGGTTGTCGGGGGGAGACACTGAAGCTTTCTTT. Its translation: CASRLSGGDTEAFF.

The V gene is TRBV11-2, the J gene TRBJ1-2; 12 bases fit TRBD1. Germline-derived CDR1 and CDR2 are SGHAT and FQNNGV. After removal of 5 bases from V and 5 bases from J, the junction contained 12 bases not matched to a gene. CDR3 length: 17 residues. The CDR3 DNA reads as TGTGCCAGCAGCCCCGTTAGGGACAGGGGGCGAAAGTATGGCTACACCTTC. Its translation is CASSPVRDRGRKYGYTF.

The chain employs TRBV2 and TRBJ2-7; D is undetermined. This CDR3 comprises 13 residues. V was pared by 7 bases and J by 4 bases, with 14 bases between. Germline values: CDR1 SNHLY, CDR2 FYNNEI. CDR3 amino acids: CASTQRAEYEQYF. CDR3 coding DNA: TGTGCCAGCACCCAACGGGCGGAGTACGAGCAGTACTTC. The full variable domain, completed using reference TRBV2 and TRBJ2-7, is EPEVTQTPSHQVTQMGQEVILRCVPISNHLYFYWYRQILGQKVEFLVSFYNNEISEKSEIFDDQFSVERPDGSNFTLKIRSTKLEDSAMYFCASTQRAEYEQYFGPGTRLTVT.

This clone was seen only a few times. The CDR3 sequence: CASSPSTRSSYNEQFF. The CDR3 DNA is TGTGCCAGCAGCCCGTCGACGCGTAGCTCCTACAATGAGCAGTTCTTC. This chain links TRBV9 with TRBJ2-1; no clear D gene. CDR1 and CDR2 (germline): SGDLS, YYNGEE. With 4 bases removed from V and 0 bases from J, the gap between germline ends came to 14 bases. The CDR3 is 16 amino acids.

V usage is TRBV5-1 and J usage is TRBJ2-1; perhaps TRBD2 as D (5 bases). Germline CDR1 reads SGHRS; CDR2 reads YFSETQ. V lost 2 bases and J lost 7, with 16 bases in between. There are 15 residues in the CDR3. As DNA, the CDR3 is TGCGCCAGCAGCTTCGGGATGCTTCCTCGGAATGAGCAGTTCTTC. Its translation: CASSFGMLPRNEQFF. Looking up the rest from reference TRBV5-1 and TRBJ2-1 gives the full variable domain: KAGVTQTPRYLIKTRGQQVTLSCSPISGHRSVSWYQQTPGQGLQFLFEYFSETQRNKGNFPGRFSGRQFSNSRSEMNVSTLELGDSALYLCASSFGMLPRNEQFFGPGTRLTVL.

The chain couples TRBV30 to TRBJ2-3; 9 positions match TRBD1. Unmatched junction bases numbered 1, after V lost 3 bases and J lost 9 bases. Germline assignment: CDR1 GTSNPN and CDR2 SVGIG (reference sequence). The CDR3 has 11 residues. The CDR3 DNA follows: TGTGCCTGGAGGGGGACAGGGACGCAGTATTTT. Amino acids: CAWRGTGTQYF.

The chain's CDR3 is CASSENRVGNTIYF. The CDR3 DNA reads as TGCGCCAGCAGTGAGAACAGGGTTGGAAACACCATATATTTT. The chain combines TRBV10-2 with TRBJ1-3, with D possibly being TRBD1 (6 bases). This CDR3 region has 14 residues. Trimming stripped 2 bases from V and 3 bases from J, with 8 bases between. Germline V gene lookup returns CDR1 WSHSY and CDR2 SAAADI.

As DNA, the CDR3 is TGTGCCAGCAGTCCCTCGAGGGTACACACTGAAGCTTTCTTT. As protein: CASSPSRVHTEAFF. The chain employs TRBV27 and TRBJ1-1; the D is unclear. Trimming took off 5 bases at V and 3 bases at J, with 13 bases between the two ends. Germline assignment: CDR1 MNHEY and CDR2 SMNVEV (reference sequence). The CDR3 is 14 amino acids.

The chain has TRBV27 and TRBJ2-1; 9 nucleotides align to TRBD1. This CDR3 is 19 amino acids long. Losses at the gene ends were 1 base for V and 5 bases for J; bases not matched to a gene: 15. In germline, CDR1 is MNHEY, CDR2 SMNVEV (reference sequence). CDR3 in amino acids: CASSLLPLSQGAGHNEQFF. CDR3 DNA: TGTGCCAGCAGTTTATTGCCCTTATCACAGGGGGCGGGCCACAATGAGCAGTTCTTC.

This clone was detected only a few times. This sequence joins TRBV6-1 and TRBJ1-2; 7 bases agree with TRBD1. The J segment lost 6 bases and the V segment lost 2 bases, leaving 12 bases of the junction unmatched. CDR1 is MNHNS and CDR2 is SASEGT in the germline V gene. The CDR3 length is 16 residues. CDR3 amino acids: CASSERRGRGVNGYTF. As DNA, the CDR3 is TGTGCCAGCAGTGAACGGCGGGGCAGGGGGGTCAATGGCTACACCTTC.

This chain uses TRBV6-1 with TRBJ1-2; unclear D gene. Trimming left V 6 bases short and J 3 bases short, with 11 bases between. Germline V lookup: CDR1 MNHNS, CDR2 SASEGT. The CDR3 contains 13 residues. The CDR3 bases are TGTGCCAGCAGAAACGAAGCTGACTATGGCTACACCTTC. Translation gives CASRNEADYGYTF.

This clone came up once. The rearrangement links TRBV6-1 to TRBJ2-3; D remains ambiguous. V lost 3 bases to trimming and J lost 0 bases, with 7 bases between them. This CDR3 has 14 residues. Germline values: CDR1 MNHNS, CDR2 SASEGT. CDR3 DNA sequence: TGTGCCAGCAGTGATAGGGCGAGCACAGATACGCAGTATTTT. Protein product: CASSDRASTDTQYF.

The chain has TRBV5-1 and TRBJ1-6; 8 positions match TRBD1. Germline values: CDR1 SGHRS, CDR2 YFSETQ. V shed 4 bases and J 2 bases; nucleotides not matched to a gene: 5. The CDR3 has 16 amino acids. CDR3 sequence (DNA): TGCGCCAGCAGCCCAGCAGGGGGCACCTATAATTCACCCCTCCACTTT. Translated: CASSPAGGTYNSPLHF.

The sample holds one count of this clone. The J gene is TRBJ1-1, the V gene TRBV6-6; D ambiguous. Germline-derived CDR1 and CDR2 are MNHNY and SVGAGI (reference sequence). Between the trimmed V and J ends, which lost 6 bases and 6 bases, there was a span of 8 bases. The CDR3 spans 11 residues. The CDR3 DNA reads TGTGCCAGCAGCCCCTATCCTGAAGCTTTCTTT. It is translated as CASSPYPEAFF.

The chain has TRBV6-5 and TRBJ1-1; possible D gene TRBD1, 6 bases. This CDR3 comprises 13 residues. CDR1 and CDR2 from the germline V gene are MNHEY and SVGAGI. Trimming took off 6 bases at V and 4 bases at J, with 12 bases between the two ends. The CDR3 spells CASSSTGITEAFF. For the CDR3, the DNA is TGTGCCAGCAGCTCCACAGGGATCACTGAAGCTTTCTTT.

The V and J genes are TRBV10-3 and TRBJ2-7; D is undetermined. The CDR3 loop spans 14 amino acids. The V and J ends lost 4 bases and 3 bases respectively, with 13 bases between them. CDR1 is ENHRY and CDR2 is SYGVKD in the germline V gene. Written as DNA, the CDR3 is TGTGCCATCAGTGGCACAGAAGACGGCTACGAGCAGTACTTC. As protein: CAISGTEDGYEQYF.